This T cell receptor beta chain was recorded in a study of CD8+CD57+ T cells in acquired aplastic anemia. Genomic DNA was employed as the template in profiling TCR beta VDJ and CDR3. TCRdb re-called the reads through MiXCR, storing one row per CDR3 protein. The sample holds approximately 130,000 distinct CDR3 sequences, 55% to 70% seen once. The CDR3 is made up of 13 amino acids. Trimming removed 1 base from V and 5 bases from J, with 8 bases in between. Germline CDR1 reads LNHNV; CDR2 reads YYDKDF (reference sequence). The sequenced patients had an expansion of CD8+CD57+ cells seen by flow cytometry.

The sample consisted of sorted CD4+, CD8+, or CD8+CD57+ T cells (not recorded which) from PBMCs. The rearrangement joins TRBV15 to TRBJ2-5; D call uncertain. This clonotype was sampled from a human donor with aplastic anemia. The CDR3 sequence is CATSRAYLETQYF. CDR3 in DNA: TGTGCCACCAGCAGAGCTTATTTGGAGACCCAGTACTTC.